This T cell receptor beta chain was identified in a study of human T cells and chemical hapten exposure. Broader study findings: DPC sensitization left the count of TCRs above 1 in 1000 unchanged.

In its sample, this clonotype was seen a few times. The antigen remains unidentified. TCRdb re-analysed the RACE reads in MiXCR, keeping a single row per CDR3 protein. The table has about 82,000 distinct CDR3 sequences, 13% seen once; the top ten hold around 5.8%. Per germline, CDR1 MNHEY and CDR2 SVGAGI. V lost 5 bases to trimming and J lost 2 bases, with 9 bases between them. This CDR3 spans 13 amino acids. Sample time point: patch test 3, about 24 weeks after DPC sensitization. Treatment here: therapeutic diphenylcyclopropenone sensitization with weekly scalp DPC. Sequenced material: whole blood, taken in connection with sensitization to the hapten diphenylcyclopropenone (DPC). V and J are TRBV6-5 and TRBJ1-2, with D perhaps matching TRBD1 (6 bases). The origin of this receptor is a woman aged 45-59 years with alopecia areata. Some clones in this sample may be carry-over from other donors' samples. Written as DNA, the CDR3 is TGTGCCAGCAGTGGGGACACCAACTATGGCTACACCTTC. Translated: CASSGDTNYGYTF.